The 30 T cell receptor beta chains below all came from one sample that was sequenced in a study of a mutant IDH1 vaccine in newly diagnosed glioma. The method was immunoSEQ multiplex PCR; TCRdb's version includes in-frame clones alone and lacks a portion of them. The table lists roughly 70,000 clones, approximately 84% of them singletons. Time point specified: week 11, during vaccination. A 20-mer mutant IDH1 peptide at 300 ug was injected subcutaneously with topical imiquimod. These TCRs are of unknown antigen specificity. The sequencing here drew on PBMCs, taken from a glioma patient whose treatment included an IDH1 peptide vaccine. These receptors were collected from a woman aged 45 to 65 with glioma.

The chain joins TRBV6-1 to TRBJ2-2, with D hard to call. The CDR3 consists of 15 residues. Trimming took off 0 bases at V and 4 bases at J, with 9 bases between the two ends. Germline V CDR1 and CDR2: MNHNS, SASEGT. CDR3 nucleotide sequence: TGTGCCAGCAGTGAAGCGCGTATGGGCACCGGGGAGCTGTTTTTT. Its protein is CASSEARMGTGELFF.

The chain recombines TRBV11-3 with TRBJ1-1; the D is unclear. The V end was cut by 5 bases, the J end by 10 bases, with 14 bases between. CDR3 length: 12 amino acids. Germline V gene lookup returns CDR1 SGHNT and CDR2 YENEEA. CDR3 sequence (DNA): TGTGCCAGCAGCGCACTTCGGTTGGGAGCTTTCTTT. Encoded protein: CASSALRLGAFF.

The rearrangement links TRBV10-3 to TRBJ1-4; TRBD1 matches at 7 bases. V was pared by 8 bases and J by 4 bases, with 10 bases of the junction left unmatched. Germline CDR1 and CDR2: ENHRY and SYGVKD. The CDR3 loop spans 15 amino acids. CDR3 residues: CAIQAATGINEKLFF. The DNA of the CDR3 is TGTGCCATCCAGGCGGCGACAGGGATTAATGAAAAACTGTTTTTT.

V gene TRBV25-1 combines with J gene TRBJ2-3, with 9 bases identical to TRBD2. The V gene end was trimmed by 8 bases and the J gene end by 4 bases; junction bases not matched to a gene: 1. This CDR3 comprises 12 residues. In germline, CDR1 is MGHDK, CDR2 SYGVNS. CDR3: CASWTSADTQYF. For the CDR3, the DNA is TGTGCCAGCTGGACTAGCGCAGATACGCAGTATTTT.

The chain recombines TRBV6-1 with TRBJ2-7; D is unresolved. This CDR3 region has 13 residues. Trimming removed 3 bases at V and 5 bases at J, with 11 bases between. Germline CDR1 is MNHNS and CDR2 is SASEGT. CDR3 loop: CASSDRPPDEQYF. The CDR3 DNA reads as TGTGCCAGCAGTGACAGACCCCCCGACGAGCAGTACTTC.

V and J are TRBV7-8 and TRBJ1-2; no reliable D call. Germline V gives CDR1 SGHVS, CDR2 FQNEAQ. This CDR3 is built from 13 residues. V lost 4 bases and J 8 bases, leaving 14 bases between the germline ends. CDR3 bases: TGTGCCAGCAGCTCATACAGCGGAACGGGCTACACCTTC. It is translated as CASSSYSGTGYTF. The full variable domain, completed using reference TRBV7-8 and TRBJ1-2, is GAGVSQSPRYKVAKRGQDVALRCDPISGHVSLFWYQQALGQGPEFLTYFQNEAQLDKSGLPSDRFFAERPEGSVSTLKIQRTQQEDSAVYLCASSSYSGTGYTFGSGTRLTVV.

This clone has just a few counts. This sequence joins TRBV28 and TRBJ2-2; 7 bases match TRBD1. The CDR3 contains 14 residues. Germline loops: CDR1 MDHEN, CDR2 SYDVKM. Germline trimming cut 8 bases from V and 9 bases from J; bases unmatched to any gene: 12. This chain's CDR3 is CASGRPQQGRELFF. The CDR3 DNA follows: TGTGCCAGCGGGCGACCTCAACAGGGGCGGGAGCTGTTTTTT.

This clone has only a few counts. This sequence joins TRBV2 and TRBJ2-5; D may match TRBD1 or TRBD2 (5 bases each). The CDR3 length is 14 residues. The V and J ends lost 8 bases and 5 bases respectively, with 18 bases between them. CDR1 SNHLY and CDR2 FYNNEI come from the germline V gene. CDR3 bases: TGTGCCAGCGGGCCCCGGGACGTCGGGGAGACCCAGTACTTC. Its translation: CASGPRDVGETQYF.

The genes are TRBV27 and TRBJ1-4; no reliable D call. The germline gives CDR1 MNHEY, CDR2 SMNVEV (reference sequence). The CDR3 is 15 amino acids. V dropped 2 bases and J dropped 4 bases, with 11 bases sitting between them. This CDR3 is CASSLLNARNEKLFF. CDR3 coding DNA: TGTGCCAGCAGTTTACTAAACGCACGTAATGAAAAACTGTTTTTT.

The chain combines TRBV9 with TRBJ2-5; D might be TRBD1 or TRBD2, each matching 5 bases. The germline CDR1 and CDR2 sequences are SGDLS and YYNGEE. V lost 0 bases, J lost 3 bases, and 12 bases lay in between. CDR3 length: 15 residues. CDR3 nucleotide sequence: TGTGCCAGCAGCGTAGGAGGGTGGGGCAAAGAGACCCAGTACTTC. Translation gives CASSVGGWGKETQYF. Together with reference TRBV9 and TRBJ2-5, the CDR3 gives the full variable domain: DSGVTQTPKHLITATGQRVTLRCSPRSGDLSVYWYQQSLDQGLQFLIQYYNGEERAKGNILERFSAQQFPDLHSELNLSSLELGDSALYFCASSVGGWGKETQYFGPGTRLLVL.

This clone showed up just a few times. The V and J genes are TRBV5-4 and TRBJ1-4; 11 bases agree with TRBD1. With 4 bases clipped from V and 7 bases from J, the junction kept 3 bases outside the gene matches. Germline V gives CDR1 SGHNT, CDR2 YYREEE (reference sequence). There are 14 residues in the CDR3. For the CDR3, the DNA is TGTGCCAGCAGCGGACAGGGGGCCCGTGAAAAACTGTTTTTT. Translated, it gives CASSGQGAREKLFF.

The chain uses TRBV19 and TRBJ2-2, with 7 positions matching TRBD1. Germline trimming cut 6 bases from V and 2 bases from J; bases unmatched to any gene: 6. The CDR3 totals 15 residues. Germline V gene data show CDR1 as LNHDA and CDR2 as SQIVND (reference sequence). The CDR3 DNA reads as TGTGCCAGTAGGACGGGACAGCGTAACACCGGGGAGCTGTTTTTT. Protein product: CASRTGQRNTGELFF.

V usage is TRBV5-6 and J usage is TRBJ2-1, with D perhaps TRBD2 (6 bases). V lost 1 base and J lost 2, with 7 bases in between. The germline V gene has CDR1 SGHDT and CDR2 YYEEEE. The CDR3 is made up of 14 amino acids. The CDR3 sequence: CASSLLAAYNEQFF. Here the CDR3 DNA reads TGTGCCAGCAGCTTGTTAGCGGCCTACAATGAGCAGTTCTTC.

CDR3 amino acids: CASSLKDTSEQYF. The CDR3 nucleotides read TGTGCCAGCAGCTTGAAAGATACCTCCGAGCAGTACTTC. The chain has TRBV5-6 and TRBJ2-7; D is undetermined. Germline V lookup: CDR1 SGHDT, CDR2 YYEEEE. The ends were cut back, 1 base at V and 6 bases at J, with 11 bases in the middle. The CDR3 length is 13 residues.

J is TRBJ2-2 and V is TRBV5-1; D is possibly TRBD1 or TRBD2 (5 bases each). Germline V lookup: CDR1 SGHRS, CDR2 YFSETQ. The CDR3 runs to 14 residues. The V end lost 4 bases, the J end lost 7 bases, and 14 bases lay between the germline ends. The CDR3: CASSQLAGSGELFF. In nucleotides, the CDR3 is TGCGCCAGCAGCCAACTTGCAGGGAGCGGGGAGCTGTTTTTT.

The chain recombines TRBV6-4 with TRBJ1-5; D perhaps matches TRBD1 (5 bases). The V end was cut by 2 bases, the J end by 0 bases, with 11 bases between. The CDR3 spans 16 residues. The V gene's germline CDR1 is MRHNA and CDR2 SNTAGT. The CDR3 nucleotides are TGTGCCAGCAGTGACATGGAGGGGCATAGCAATCAGCCCCAGCATTTT. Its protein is CASSDMEGHSNQPQHF.

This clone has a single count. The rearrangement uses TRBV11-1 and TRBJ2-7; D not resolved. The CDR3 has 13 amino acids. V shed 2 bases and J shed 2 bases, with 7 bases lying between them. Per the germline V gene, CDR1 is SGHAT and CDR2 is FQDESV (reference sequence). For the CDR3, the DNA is TGTGCCAGCAGCTTACAAAAACCCTACGAGCAGTACTTC. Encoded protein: CASSLQKPYEQYF.

CDR3: CASSELGSYTYNEQFF. As DNA, the CDR3 is TGTGCCAGCAGTGAGTTAGGGTCTTACACCTACAATGAGCAGTTCTTC. This chain uses TRBV25-1 with TRBJ2-1; D remains ambiguous. Germline loops: CDR1 MGHDK, CDR2 SYGVNS. The CDR3 runs to 16 residues. V dropped 3 bases and J dropped 2 bases, with 14 bases sitting between them.

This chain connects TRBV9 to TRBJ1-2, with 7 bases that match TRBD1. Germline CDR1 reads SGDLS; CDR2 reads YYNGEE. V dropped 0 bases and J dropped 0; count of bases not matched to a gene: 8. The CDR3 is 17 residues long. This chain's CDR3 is CASSVGSDREANYGYTF. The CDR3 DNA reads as TGTGCCAGCAGCGTAGGGAGCGACAGGGAAGCTAACTATGGCTACACCTTC. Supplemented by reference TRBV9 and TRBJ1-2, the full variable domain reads DSGVTQTPKHLITATGQRVTLRCSPRSGDLSVYWYQQSLDQGLQFLIQYYNGEERAKGNILERFSAQQFPDLHSELNLSSLELGDSALYFCASSVGSDREANYGYTFGSGTRLTVV.

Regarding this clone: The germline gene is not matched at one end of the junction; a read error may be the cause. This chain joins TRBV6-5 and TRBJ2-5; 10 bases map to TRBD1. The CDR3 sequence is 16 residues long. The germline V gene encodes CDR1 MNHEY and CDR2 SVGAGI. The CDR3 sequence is CASSYGTGVGQGTQYF. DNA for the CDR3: TGTGCCAGCAGTTACGGGACAGGGGTGGGGCAAGGGACCCAGTACTTC.

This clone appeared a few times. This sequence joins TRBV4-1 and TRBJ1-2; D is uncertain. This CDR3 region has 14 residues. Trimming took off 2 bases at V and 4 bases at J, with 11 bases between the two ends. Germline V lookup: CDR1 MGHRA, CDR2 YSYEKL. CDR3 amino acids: CASSQTAAGYGYTF. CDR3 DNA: TGCGCCAGCAGCCAAACTGCGGCCGGCTATGGCTACACCTTC.

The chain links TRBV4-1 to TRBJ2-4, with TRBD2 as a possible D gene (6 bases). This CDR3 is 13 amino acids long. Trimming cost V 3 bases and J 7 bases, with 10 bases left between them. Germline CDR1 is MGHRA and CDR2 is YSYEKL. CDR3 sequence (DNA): TGCGCCAGCAGCCAGGAGGGGACGAACATTCAGTACTTC. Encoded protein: CASSQEGTNIQYF.

As DNA, the CDR3 is TGTGCCAGCAGCTCCAATTTAGGGGGCCACTGGTCCCACAATGAGCAGTTCTTC. It specifies CASSSNLGGHWSHNEQFF. The chain combines TRBV7-9 with TRBJ2-1, with 7 nucleotides matching TRBD1. The J segment lost 5 bases and the V segment lost 4 bases, leaving 17 bases of the junction unmatched. The CDR3 runs to 18 residues. Germline V CDR1 and CDR2: SEHNR, FQNEAQ (reference sequence).

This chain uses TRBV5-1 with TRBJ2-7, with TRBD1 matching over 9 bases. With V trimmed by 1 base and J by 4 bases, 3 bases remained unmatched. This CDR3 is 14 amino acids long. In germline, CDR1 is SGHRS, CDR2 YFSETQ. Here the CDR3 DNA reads TGCGCCAGCAGCTTGTACGGGACAGGGTACGAGCAGTACTTC. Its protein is CASSLYGTGYEQYF.

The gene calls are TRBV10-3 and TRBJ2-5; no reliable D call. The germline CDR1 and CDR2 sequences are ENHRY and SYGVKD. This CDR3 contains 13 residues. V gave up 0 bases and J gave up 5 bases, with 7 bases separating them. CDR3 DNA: TGTGCCATCAGTGAGTCGGCGGTGGAGACCCAGTACTTC. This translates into CAISESAVETQYF.

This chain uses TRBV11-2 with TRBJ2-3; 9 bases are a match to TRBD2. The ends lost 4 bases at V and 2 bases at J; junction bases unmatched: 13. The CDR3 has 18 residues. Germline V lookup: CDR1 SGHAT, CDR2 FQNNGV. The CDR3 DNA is TGTGCCAGCAGCTCCCCTAGTCTAGCGGGGAAGAACACAGATACGCAGTATTTT. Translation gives CASSSPSLAGKNTDTQYF. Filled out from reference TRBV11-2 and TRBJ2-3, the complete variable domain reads EAGVAQSPRYKIIEKRQSVAFWCNPISGHATLYWYQQILGQGPKLLIQFQNNGVVDDSQLPKDRFSAERLKGVDSTLKIQPAKLEDSAVYLCASSSPSLAGKNTDTQYFGPGTRLTVL.

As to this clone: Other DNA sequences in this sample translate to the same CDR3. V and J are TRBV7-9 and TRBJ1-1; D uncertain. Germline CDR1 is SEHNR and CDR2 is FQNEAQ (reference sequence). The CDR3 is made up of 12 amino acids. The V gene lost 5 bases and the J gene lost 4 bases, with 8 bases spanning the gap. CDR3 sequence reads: CASSLLSTEAFF. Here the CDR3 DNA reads TGTGCCAGCAGCCTGTTGAGCACTGAAGCTTTCTTT.

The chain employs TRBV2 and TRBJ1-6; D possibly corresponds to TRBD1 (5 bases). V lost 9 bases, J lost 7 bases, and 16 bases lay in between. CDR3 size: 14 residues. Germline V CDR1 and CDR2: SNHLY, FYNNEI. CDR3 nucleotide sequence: TGTGCCAGAGAGCCCGGGACGGTAAATTCACCCCTCCACTTT. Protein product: CAREPGTVNSPLHF.

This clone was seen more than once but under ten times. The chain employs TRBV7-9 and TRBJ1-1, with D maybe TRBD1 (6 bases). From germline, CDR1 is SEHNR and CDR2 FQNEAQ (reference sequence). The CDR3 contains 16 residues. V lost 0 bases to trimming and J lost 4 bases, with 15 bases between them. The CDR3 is CASSLAPGGGGTEAFF. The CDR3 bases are TGTGCCAGCAGCTTAGCTCCCGGGGGAGGGGGCACTGAAGCTTTCTTT.

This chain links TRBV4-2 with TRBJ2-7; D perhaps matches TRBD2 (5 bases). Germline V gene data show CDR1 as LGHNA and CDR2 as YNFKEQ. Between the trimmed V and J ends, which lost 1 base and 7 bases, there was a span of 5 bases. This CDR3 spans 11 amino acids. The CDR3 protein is CASSQAGEQYF. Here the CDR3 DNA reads TGTGCCAGCAGCCAAGCGGGGGAGCAGTACTTC.